This TCR beta chain is drawn from a study of cytomegalovirus exposure and HLA in healthy donors (dated by TCRdb to the late 2010s). At the level of the whole study: An earlier analysis of roughly 610 of the donors reported approximately 280 Gb of sequence data and about 120 million unique TCR beta sequences obtained from around 180 million T cells. An early release covering about 600 HLA-typed donors comprised roughly 300 gigabases of sequencing data and approximately 80 million unique TCR sequences. Among the roughly 390 genotyped donors, under 90% belonged to the genetic ancestry cluster associated with self-reported Caucasian donors. The study aimed to test whether signatures of past pathogen exposure could be identified by cataloging public T cell receptors. Using immunosequencing, the study profiled T cell repertoires from fewer than 850 subjects and related those repertoires to cytomegalovirus serostatus. A separate validation cohort of 100 to 150 different subjects was used in addition to the roughly 670-subject first cohort. To predict cytomegalovirus infection status, the study brought together high-throughput TCR immunosequencing, statistical association of individual TCRs with disease status, and machine learning. A later analysis re-analyzed previously published TCR beta repertoires from approximately 700 donors and added high-resolution HLA genotyping to study TCR occurrence patterns. In the later analysis, no new phenotypic data were used to find candidate immune exposures; instead, reliance was placed on TCR beta sequences and their occurrence across donors. An earlier analysis of 587 of the donors used high-throughput TCR beta sequencing to judge whether each TCR beta V gene segment behaved as functional or pseudogenic. Donor age, sex, ethnicity and CMV serostatus were collected together with the repertoire data. In a later genetic analysis, genome-wide SNP genotypes for about 65% of the 666 donors were used, and that subset was treated as a discovery cohort. All discovery cohort repertoires had been generated on a single sequencing platform. Both class I and class II loci were covered by HLA typing, at four-digit resolution. The number of typed donors differed by locus: roughly 620-630 for A, B, C, DRB1 and DQB1; about 520 for DQA1; approximately 610 for DPA1; and some 450 for DPB1. Four to six DR-DQ haplotypes were handled as single units for association and clustering, since linkage in the cohort was strong. On average, around 240,000 unique TCR beta nucleotide sequences were sequenced per donor among 300 to 500 genotyped donors of the cohort, with 15% to 20% of those sequences being non-productive.

The germline V gene gives CDR1 as SGDLS and CDR2 as YYNGEE. The CDR3 goes from the cysteine to the phenylalanine over 15 residues. Only the CDR3 DNA is retained, 45 bases long and in frame from the first base. Between the V and J ends, shortened by 0 bases and 4 bases respectively, the junction contains 14 bases. In total, 500 to 700 healthy bone marrow donors made up the cohort. At the time of sampling, every cohort member was nominally healthy, though immune exposures that went unrecorded were likely present. The donor was CMV seropositive and belonged to the group of more than 250 seropositive cohort members. Each donor provided a peripheral blood sample, and peripheral blood mononuclear cells were used for TCR beta sequencing. Genomic DNA extraction from the blood cell samples was performed with the Qiagen DNeasy Blood Extraction Kit. The full study reports these points: Because HLA typing was unavailable for some donors at each locus, only the typed subset was used in association tests. A later genetic analysis associated a missense DCLRE1C variant with V-gene and J-gene trimming of TCR beta chains, and an independent cohort replicated the association. When HLA alleles, especially DR and DQ, strongly co-occurred, attributing TCR associations to individual alleles was difficult. Over 15 rarely observed V segments, including chromosome 9 orphons, were excluded from the earlier analysis of approximately 500 of the donors because counts were too low. Most CMV-associated TCR beta chains appeared to be HLA-restricted in a later analysis, and the HLA associations seemed to be driven largely by CMV exposure. The classifier was reported to diagnose cytomegalovirus status with high specificity and sensitivity in both the original cohort and the validation cohort. A later analysis found that TCR association rates varied across HLA loci, with DRB1 alleles showing the most associated TCRs and HLA-C alleles the fewest. A further reported finding was that TCR beta sequences accurately predicted the HLA-A and HLA-B alleles for most subjects in the first cohort. Specific HLA alleles were associated with roughly 16,000 TCR beta sequences at a false discovery rate of 0.05 in a later analysis. Compared with the approximately 670-donor mean, donors in an Asian-associated ancestry cluster had fewer N-insertions in productive TCRs, according to a later genetic analysis. The study listed 150 to 200 TCR beta chains as associated with cytomegalovirus. A group of highly shared sequence variants was considered likely to be a technical artifact of the sequencing pipeline. While some public TCRs were present in many individuals, most TCR sequences turned up only very rarely across donors. CMV serostatus was the only immune exposure information available for the cohort. A later analysis reported that several top co-occurrence clusters appeared linked to parvovirus B19, influenza, CMV and Epstein-Barr virus. Roughly uniform sequencing depth across donors was assumed in presence/absence analyses, although this assumption may not hold. This cohort had only TCR beta chains sequenced, and the lack of alpha or paired-chain data limited which features could be detected. Correlated functional status among segregating V segments might be attributable to linkage disequilibrium, but an unknown experimental factor could not be ruled out. In vitro tests confirmed that three of the cytomegalovirus-associated TCR beta chains recognize cytomegalovirus antigens. Because the 87-base-pair reads could not distinguish some IMGT-functional V segments, including TRBV6-2 and TRBV6-3, those segments were excluded. A later analysis found that HLA-associated TCR beta chains were more clonally expanded and had lower generation probabilities than equally common non-associated chains. According to the authors, the approach could potentially be generalized to other disease states and immunological phenotypes. In an earlier analysis of 587 of the donors, most TCR beta V segments appeared in productive rearrangements about 87% or about 30% of the time, broadly matching IMGT annotations.

This clone was seen just once. What this receptor recognizes is not known. Per-base quality was not reported, and no clone a single base away is much larger than it. The library relied on the immunoSEQ multiplex PCR assay. The multiplex PCR relied on a mix of 60 forward primers for TCR Vbeta segments and 13 reverse primers for TCR Jbeta segments. The CDR3 region of rearranged TCR beta genes was amplified from genomic DNA with a multiplex PCR assay. The amplified TCR beta libraries were sequenced on the Illumina HiSeq System as 87-base-pair reads. The study's processing was this. Across the roughly 700 repertoires, a later analysis counted approximately 83 million unique TCR beta chains, 9 million to 14 million of which were shared by at least two donors. To remove PCR and sequencing errors, raw reads were error-corrected and collapsed into unique sequences using a nearest-neighbor algorithm that merged closely related sequences. Alignment of CDR3 sequences to IMGT reference sequences was used to assign V, D and J gene segments. For a sequence to be retained, at least a six-nucleotide match to both a V gene segment and a J gene segment was required. A rearrangement was called productive if the CDR3 had no stop codons and remained in frame with V and J, and every other rearrangement was called non-productive. Following IMGT convention, CDR3 was defined as the stretch from the second conserved V-encoded cysteine to the conserved J-encoded phenylalanine. The earlier analysis of some 580 of the donors excluded any sequence lacking an unambiguous match to a single V gene segment. In an earlier analysis of more than 500 of the donors, a V segment was called functional when productive rearrangements were above 56.7%, and segregating when the standard deviation between donors exceeded 5%. A statistical classification framework was built to diagnose cytomegalovirus status from the catalog of TCR beta chain sequences. V and J gene assignment, in a later analysis, came from comparing TCR nucleotide sequences with IMGT/GENE-DB human TR gene sequences. The TCRdist pipeline was used in a later analysis to assign CDR3 sequences and most-parsimonious VDJ recombination scenarios. In a later analysis, every TCR beta chain was defined by the combination of its CDR3 amino acid sequence and its V-gene family, and reads without a unique V-gene family were dropped. As a way to deal with suspected cross-contamination and a sequencing artifact, a later analysis dropped roughly 600 nucleotide sequences that were highly shared and had low generation probability. In a later analysis, a clonal expansion index was calculated for each public chain from normalized within-repertoire ranks of inferred template counts. In a later analysis, generation probabilities were computed using a VDJ recombination model fitted to out-of-frame rearrangements, and the results were checked against IGoR. Hypergeometric tests were used in a later analysis to score TCR-TCR, TCR-HLA and TCR-CMV co-occurrence, with a repertoire-size bias correction applied to the TCR pairs. False discovery rates were estimated in a later analysis by permuting HLA or CMV assignments 20 times. A later analysis grouped co-occurring TCRs with DBSCAN, adding TCRdist sequence similarity when clustering within HLA-allele-positive subsets. Repertoires with fewer than 30,000 or more than 120,000 public chains, plus five repertoires with anomalous nucleotide sharing, were excluded from co-occurrence clustering. The immuneACCESS repertoire file appears here via TCRdb, limited to in-frame rearrangements. These files lack a portion of the clones; in checked studies, under half of the deficit traces to unresolved V genes, and the cause of the others is not known. That table gives V, J and clone size, and the DNA gave D and trimming. The sample table holds more than 60,000 clones, of which about 81% were seen once. The ten biggest clones cover approximately 8.9% of the sample.

This sequence uses TRBV9 and TRBJ2-7, with a tentative D gene TRBD1 over 6 matching bases. This TCR came from a woman aged 35 to 49 in good health and CMV-seropositive. Sequenced: PBMCs. The base sequence is TGTGCCAGCAGCGTAGATACGACAGGACTTTACGAGCAGTACTTC. Translated, it reads CASSVDTTGLYEQYF.